A single sample gave rise to the 29 T cell receptor beta chains below, sequenced in a study of OX40 agonist ivuxolimab in advanced cancers. This table comes from immunoSEQ multiplex PCR, and its TCRdb copy is limited to in-frame clones, with some not included. The data contain over 10,000 clones, approximately 92% of them singletons. Sequences were derived from CD4+ or CD8+ T cells sorted from blood, sampled in a trial of the OX40 agonist ivuxolimab. The receptors were sampled from an adult with an advanced solid tumor such as melanoma, head and neck, liver or kidney cancer.

CDR3 DNA: TGTGCCAGCAGCCTAGGGACAGGGGGCTTCGAGCAGTACTTC. Translation gives CASSLGTGGFEQYF. J is TRBJ2-7 and V is TRBV11-2; the match to TRBD1 covers 12 bases. CDR1 SGHAT and CDR2 FQNNGV come from the germline V gene. The CDR3 is 14 residues long. Trimming cost V 5 bases and J 6 bases; bases outside gene matches: 5.

The chain employs TRBV30 and TRBJ2-2; 12 bases match TRBD2. CDR1 GTSNPN and CDR2 SVGIG come from the germline V gene (reference sequence). V was pared by 2 bases and J by 5 bases, with 3 bases of the junction left unmatched. The length of the CDR3 is 15 residues. CDR3 loop: CAWSLTSGGTGELFF. For the CDR3, the DNA is TGTGCCTGGAGTTTAACTAGCGGGGGGACCGGGGAGCTGTTTTTT. Variable domain in full (rest from reference TRBV30 and TRBJ2-2): SQTIHQWPATLVQPVGSPLSLECTVEGTSNPNLYWYRQAAGRGLQLLFYSVGIGQISSEVPQNLSASRPQDRQFILSSKKLLLSDSGFYLCAWSLTSGGTGELFFGEGSRLTVL.

This chain joins TRBV15 and TRBJ2-1, with no clear D. Germline V lookup: CDR1 LNHNV, CDR2 YYDKDF (reference sequence). V lost 3 bases and J 5 bases, leaving 14 bases between the germline ends. CDR3 length: 15 residues. The CDR3 loop is CATSRDTTSDNEQFF. CDR3 nucleotide sequence: TGTGCCACCAGCAGGGATACGACGTCGGACAATGAGCAGTTCTTC.

The rearrangement joins TRBV12-2 to TRBJ2-1; the table's D call, TRBD1, was not checked against the DNA. TRBV12-2 is designated a pseudogene. The CDR3 is 18 amino acids. The CDR3 coding sequence is TGTGCAAGTCGCTTAGCGATAGGACACTACAACTCCTACAATGAGCAGTTCTTC. As protein: CASRLAIGHYNSYNEQFF.

The chain couples TRBV7-9 to TRBJ1-2; D uncertain. Per germline, CDR1 SEHNR and CDR2 FQNEAQ (reference sequence). This CDR3 region has 12 residues. V lost 3 bases and J lost 8, with 10 bases in between. In DNA, the CDR3 is TGTGCCAGCAGCTTGGGCGCCCTGGGCTACACCTTC. Its protein is CASSLGALGYTF.

V and J are TRBV27 and TRBJ2-1; D is perhaps TRBD2 (6 bases). The CDR3 has 14 residues. V dropped 6 bases and J dropped 3 bases, with 12 bases sitting between them. Looked up from germline, CDR1 is MNHEY and CDR2 is SMNVEV (reference sequence). The CDR3 region has the DNA TGTGCCAGCAGCCCGAGGACTAACTACAATGAGCAGTTCTTC. Translation gives CASSPRTNYNEQFF.

J is TRBJ2-1 and V is TRBV4-3; D not resolved. The V end lost 1 base, the J end lost 3 bases, and 4 bases lay between the germline ends. The CDR3 has 13 residues. The V gene's germline CDR1 is LGHNA and CDR2 YSLEER. As DNA, the CDR3 is TGCGCCAGCAGCCAAGGGCACTACAATGAGCAGTTCTTC. Translation gives CASSQGHYNEQFF.

V usage is TRBV9 and J usage is TRBJ1-1, with D uncertain. V lost 1 base and J 6 bases, leaving 22 bases between the germline ends. The germline gives CDR1 SGDLS, CDR2 YYNGEE. The CDR3 is 17 amino acids. The chain's CDR3 is CASSVKREVVGFAEAFF. CDR3 coding DNA: TGTGCCAGCAGCGTAAAACGTGAGGTTGTGGGGTTCGCTGAAGCTTTCTTT.

As DNA, the CDR3 is TGCGCCAGCAGCTTGGTCGGGAGGGAACTGTTTTTT. Translating it yields CASSLVGRELFF. The chain joins TRBV5-1 to TRBJ1-4, with unresolved D. This CDR3 is 12 amino acids long. Germline CDR1 is SGHRS and CDR2 is YFSETQ. V was shortened by 0 bases and J by 12 bases, with 9 bases between the two germline ends.

This chain joins TRBV4-1 and TRBJ2-3; TRBD2 is a possible D gene (5 bases). This CDR3 region has 14 residues. Trimming cost V 3 bases and J 4 bases, with 11 bases left between them. In germline, CDR1 is MGHRA, CDR2 YSYEKL. In nucleotides, the CDR3 is TGCGCCAGCAGCCAGGTACCCGGGGCAGATACGCAGTATTTT. Translating gives CASSQVPGADTQYF.

V is TRBV5-1 and J is TRBJ1-1; 9 positions agree with TRBD1. Germline loops: CDR1 SGHRS, CDR2 YFSETQ. The junction had 7 bases not matched to a gene; V was cut back by 3 bases and J by 7 bases. This CDR3 comprises 14 residues. The chain's CDR3 is CASSWTGAQDEAFF. Written as DNA, the CDR3 is TGCGCCAGCAGCTGGACAGGGGCCCAGGATGAAGCTTTCTTT.

This chain links TRBV11-2 with TRBJ2-7; D is undetermined. CDR3 length: 15 amino acids. Germline loops: CDR1 SGHAT, CDR2 FQNNGV. Trimming took 5 bases from V and 9 from J, leaving 23 bases between them. In DNA, the CDR3 is TGTGCCAGCAGCCCTTTGATTCGGGCGTCCCTGGGGCAGTACTTC. It is translated as CASSPLIRASLGQYF.

This chain uses TRBV15 with TRBJ1-1, with a possible D match to TRBD1 (5 bases). This CDR3 spans 14 amino acids. Germline-derived CDR1 and CDR2 are LNHNV and YYDKDF (reference sequence). Trimming left V 6 bases short and J 2 bases short, with 13 bases between. The CDR3 loop is CATSDQGLNTEAFF. CDR3 DNA sequence: TGTGCCACCAGTGACCAGGGACTAAACACTGAAGCTTTCTTT.

The chain employs TRBV18 and TRBJ2-5; the match to TRBD1 covers 7 bases. The trim removed 2 bases at V and 5 bases at J, leaving 5 bases unmatched. The germline V gene has CDR1 KGHSH and CDR2 LQKENI. This CDR3 spans 14 amino acids. The CDR3 coding sequence is TGTGCCAGCTCACCATACAGGGGAAGGGAGACCCAGTACTTC. Encoded protein: CASSPYRGRETQYF.

The rearrangement joins TRBV28 to TRBJ2-3; possible D gene TRBD2, 6 bases. Trimming shortened V by 3 bases and J by 3 bases, and 10 bases separated the two germline ends. Germline V gene lookup returns CDR1 MDHEN and CDR2 SYDVKM. This CDR3 comprises 14 residues. The CDR3 spells CASSFVAGTDTQYF. The CDR3 DNA follows: TGTGCCAGCAGTTTTGTCGCGGGAACAGATACGCAGTATTTT.

The chain links TRBV4-2 to TRBJ2-7; possibly TRBD2 for D (5 bases). With 1 base removed from V and 2 bases from J, the gap between germline ends came to 9 bases. CDR3 length equals 14 residues. The germline V gene has CDR1 LGHNA and CDR2 YNFKEQ. The CDR3 DNA reads TGTGCCAGCAGCCAAGTCCGGGGAGCCTACGAGCAGTACTTC. Its protein is CASSQVRGAYEQYF.

The chain joins TRBV6-6 to TRBJ2-1; 10 nucleotides line up with TRBD2. CDR3 size: 15 residues. Germline lookup yields CDR1 MNHNY and CDR2 SVGAGI (reference sequence). The J segment lost 2 bases and the V segment lost 6 bases, leaving 4 bases of the junction unmatched. This CDR3 reads CASSEREGPYNEQFF. CDR3 bases: TGTGCCAGCAGCGAGCGGGAGGGCCCCTACAATGAGCAGTTCTTC.

The rearrangement uses TRBV30 and TRBJ2-7; weak D call: TRBD2 (5 bases). Germline V gene data show CDR1 as GTSNPN and CDR2 as SVGIG (reference sequence). There are 13 residues in the CDR3. V lost 4 bases and J lost 3, with 13 bases in between. The CDR3 spells CAWTTKADYEQYF. DNA of the CDR3: TGTGCCTGGACCACAAAAGCGGACTACGAGCAGTACTTC.

The chain couples TRBV27 to TRBJ1-2, with D unclear. The V gene's germline CDR1 is MNHEY and CDR2 SMNVEV (reference sequence). The V end lost 2 bases, the J end lost 4 bases, and 14 bases lay between the germline ends. There are 15 residues in the CDR3. The CDR3 reads CASSLTPRHLYGYTF. The CDR3 DNA is TGTGCCAGCAGTTTAACGCCGCGACACCTCTATGGCTACACCTTC.

The chain has TRBV4-1 and TRBJ2-7; D is perhaps TRBD1 or TRBD2 (5 bases each). Germline V gene data show CDR1 as MGHRA and CDR2 as YSYEKL. V lost 3 bases and J 3 bases, leaving 15 bases between the germline ends. The CDR3 extends over 15 amino acids. For the CDR3, the DNA is TGCGCCAGCAGCCAGTTACAGGACTCGATCTACGAGCAGTACTTC. Its protein product is CASSQLQDSIYEQYF.

This chain joins TRBV29-1 and TRBJ2-1; D is ambiguous. This CDR3 is built from 11 residues. Germline V lookup: CDR1 SQVTM, CDR2 ANQGSEA. V lost 7 bases to trimming and J lost 9 bases, with 13 bases between them. Written as DNA, the CDR3 is TGCAGCGAAACAAGAGCAGGTGAGCAGTTCTTC. Protein: CSETRAGEQFF.

The chain has TRBV29-1 and TRBJ2-7; 7 nucleotides align to TRBD1. The CDR3 runs 13 residues. V trimming: 0 bases; J trimming: 5 bases; junction bases outside the gene matches: 4. The germline gives CDR1 SQVTM, CDR2 ANQGSEA. CDR3 amino acids: CSVEDGQVNEQYF. CDR3 nucleotides: TGCAGCGTTGAAGATGGACAGGTGAACGAGCAGTACTTC.

The chain is built from TRBV21-1 and TRBJ1-1. TRBV21-1 constitutes a pseudogene. The CDR3 spans 17 residues. The CDR3 bases are TGTGCCAGCAGCAAAGTAGCCAGGCCACCTGAGGGCACTGAAGCTTTCTTT. Translating it yields CASSKVARPPEGTEAFF.

Comment on this clone: A junction end diverges from the germline sequence, so it may reflect a read error. The chain is built from TRBV6-6 and TRBJ1-3; tentative D call: TRBD1 (6 bases). Germline V gives CDR1 MNHNY, CDR2 SVGAGI (reference sequence). CDR3 length: 11 amino acids. As DNA, the CDR3 is TGTGCCAGCAGTTACTCGGGGACACCTCATTTT. It translates to CASSYSGTPHF.

The chain carries TRBV16 and TRBJ1-1; D gene ambiguous. V was pared by 1 base and J by 4 bases, with 7 bases between. Germline CDR1 and CDR2: KGHSY and FQNENV. The CDR3 consists of 13 residues. CDR3 loop: CASSQWSGTEAFF. The CDR3 DNA sequence: TGTGCCAGCAGCCAATGGTCCGGCACTGAAGCTTTCTTT.

The chain carries TRBV27 and TRBJ1-4, with 9 bases identical to TRBD1. Trimming took 2 bases from V and 0 from J; bases not matched to a gene: 4. The CDR3 consists of 17 residues. Germline lookup yields CDR1 MNHEY and CDR2 SMNVEV (reference sequence). In nucleotides, the CDR3 is TGTGCCAGCAGTTTAGGACAGGGGTTTGCAACTAATGAAAAACTGTTTTTT. Its translation: CASSLGQGFATNEKLFF.

This clone was detected only a few times. V is TRBV4-2 and J is TRBJ1-1; no clear D gene. Germline CDR1 LGHNA, CDR2 YNFKEQ. This CDR3 contains 12 residues. Trimming removed 4 bases from V and 10 bases from J, with 13 bases in between. The chain's CDR3 is CASSLPEFRAFF. CDR3 coding DNA: TGTGCCAGCAGCCTACCGGAGTTCCGAGCTTTCTTT.

This CDR3 is CASSPDRGETQYF. The CDR3 DNA follows: TGTGCCAGCAGCCCGGACAGGGGTGAGACCCAGTACTTC. The chain is built from TRBV6-5 and TRBJ2-5; 9 positions match TRBD1. V was clipped by 6 bases and J by 5 bases; unmatched bases: 4. Germline V gives CDR1 MNHEY, CDR2 SVGAGI. The CDR3 contains 13 residues.

CDR3 DNA sequence: TGTGCCAGCAGCTTAGGGGGGCCTGCCAAAAACATTCAGTACTTC. Translated, it gives CASSLGGPAKNIQYF. The genes are TRBV7-9 and TRBJ2-4; TRBD1 might be the D (6 bases). CDR1 SEHNR and CDR2 FQNEAQ come from the germline V gene (reference sequence). Trimming shortened V by 1 base and J by 1 base, and 8 bases separated the two germline ends. The CDR3 totals 15 residues.